These T cell receptor beta chains were read from a single sample in a study of regulatory T cells in long-lasting Graves disease. TCRdb re-called the multiplex PCR reads through MiXCR, storing one row per CDR3 protein. The sample holds hundreds of thousands of distinct CDR3 sequences; over 15% are singletons and the top ten take less than 35%. The sample was also reused in another study, on T cells in Graves' hyperthyroidism and ophthalmopathy.

Sequenced material: peripheral blood mononuclear cells (PBMCs), taken at new diagnosis, from a patient treated with antithyroid drugs. The receptors here all came from a man between 40 and 49 years old with Graves disease. Each CDR3 is given with its conserved first and last residue. D genes are given only for firm matches. Rows give clone size only sometimes, using once, few, many, or a class for an expanded clone.

abundance	d_gene	v_gene	j_gene	CDR3aa	CDR3nt
many	TRBD1	TRBV18	TRBJ1-5	CASSPTGTINQPQHF	TGTGCCAGCTCACCGACAGGGACAATTAATCAGCCCCAGCATTTT
.	.	TRBV6-2/TRBV6-3	TRBJ2-3	CASSYWEGGRTDTQYF	TGTGCCAGCAGTTACTGGGAAGGGGGGCGCACAGATACGCAGTATTTT
many	.	TRBV5-1	TRBJ2-5	CASSQPDSGETQYF	TGCGCCAGCAGCCAGCCGGACAGCGGTGAGACCCAGTACTTC
many	.	TRBV30	TRBJ2-1	CACLSPNEQFF	TGTGCCTGCCTTAGCCCCAATGAGCAGTTCTTC
many	TRBD2	TRBV7-9	TRBJ2-3	CASSLQERGGPLDTQYF	TGTGCCAGCAGCTTACAGGAGCGGGGGGGACCCTTAGATACGCAGTATTTT
many	TRBD1	TRBV20-1	TRBJ2-2	CSARDPGGQGGTGELFF	TGCAGTGCTAGAGATCCGGGGGGACAGGGAGGAACCGGGGAGCTGTTTTTT
many	.	TRBV30	TRBJ2-1	CAWTSYNEQFF	TGTGCCTGGACATCCTACAATGAGCAGTTCTTC
.	.	TRBV24-1	TRBJ2-3	CATSPDSSPDTDTQYF	TGTGCCACCTCCCCGGACAGCTCCCCGGACACAGATACGCAGTATTTT
.	.	TRBV5-1	TRBJ2-1	CASSPGTPLYNEQFF	TGCGCCAGCAGCCCCGGGACTCCTCTTTACAATGAGCAGTTCTTC
.	TRBD1	TRBV3-1	TRBJ1-6	CASSHGTGNSPLHF	TGTGCCAGCAGCCATGGGACAGGGAATTCACCCCTCCACTTT
few	TRBD2	TRBV5-5	TRBJ2-2	CASSLAASGGLNTGELFF	TGTGCCAGCAGCTTGGCGGCTAGCGGGGGTTTGAACACCGGGGAGCTGTTTTTT
many	.	TRBV5-1	TRBJ2-3	CASSLGALDTQYF	TGCGCCAGCAGCTTGGGGGCGCTTGATACGCAGTATTTT
many	.	TRBV28	TRBJ1-1	CASSFVEKAFF	TGTGCCAGCAGTTTCGTGGAGAAAGCTTTCTTT
many	.	TRBV30	TRBJ2-7	CAWSVSGRREQYF	TGTGCCTGGAGTGTATCAGGGCGGCGCGAGCAGTACTTC
many	.	TRBV7-2	TRBJ2-3	CASSRGSVHTDTQYF	TGTGCCAGCAGCCGCGGGTCAGTCCACACAGATACGCAGTATTTT